The text below deals with one T cell receptor (beta chain). Its matching antigen is unknown. The data were taken from a study of OX40 agonist ivuxolimab in advanced cancers. Study conclusions and caveats: Low levels of normalized T-cell clonal expansion also appeared in some nonresponders. Expanded clones were, on average, more numerous in CD8+ T cells than in CD4+.

The ends were cut back, 6 bases at V and 2 bases at J, with 18 bases in the middle. This CDR3 spans 16 amino acids. CDR1 SGHRS and CDR2 YFSETQ come from the germline V gene. Clones were sequenced by immunoSEQ multiplex PCR, and TCRdb holds only the in-frame ones, with some missing. The data show around 80,000 clones, with 89% seen just once and over 0.15% held by the top ten. Sample: CD4+ or CD8+ T cells sorted from blood, taken in a trial of the OX40 agonist ivuxolimab. The origin of this receptor is an adult with an advanced solid tumor such as melanoma, head and neck, liver or kidney cancer. This chain links TRBV5-1 with TRBJ2-1; tentatively, D is TRBD2 (6 bases). The CDR3 is CASTQSEGKAYNEQFF. The DNA for the CDR3 is TGCGCCAGCACCCAATCGGAGGGGAAGGCCTACAATGAGCAGTTCTTC.